Following are 18 T cell receptor beta chains from one sample sequenced in a study of T cells in tumors after PD-1 blockade. Only in-frame clones appear in the TCRdb table, and some are missing; sequencing was by immunoSEQ multiplex PCR. Found here are just under 65,000 clones, about 74% of them singletons; the top ten hold approximately 4.5%. Sequenced here: PBMCs, sampled after anti-PD-1 treatment. The receptors originated from a human donor with basal cell carcinoma.

In this sample, this clone turned up once. The chain employs TRBV5-1 and TRBJ2-1; TRBD2 might be the D (6 bases). The CDR3 extends over 15 amino acids. Trimming took off 0 bases at V and 4 bases at J, with 11 bases between the two ends. The V gene's germline CDR1 is SGHRS and CDR2 YFSETQ. CDR3: CASSLGAGKYNEQFF. The CDR3 nucleotides read TGCGCCAGCAGCTTGGGGGCGGGGAAATACAATGAGCAGTTCTTC.

This clone was counted a few times. V gene TRBV27 combines with J gene TRBJ1-5; D is ambiguous. V was clipped by 7 bases and J by 1 base, with 5 bases between them. Germline V gives CDR1 MNHEY, CDR2 SMNVEV (reference sequence). The CDR3 covers 12 residues. The CDR3 region is CASMGSNQPQHF. The DNA of the CDR3 is TGTGCCAGCATGGGAAGCAATCAGCCCCAGCATTTT.

The rearrangement uses TRBV5-1 and TRBJ2-7; 7 bases fit TRBD1. V dropped 3 bases and J dropped 0; count of bases not matched to a gene: 3. This CDR3 is built from 14 residues. CDR1 and CDR2 (germline): SGHRS, YFSETQ. The CDR3 loop reads CASSSGTVSYEQYF. The CDR3 DNA reads TGCGCCAGCAGCTCCGGGACAGTCTCCTACGAGCAGTACTTC.

The gene calls are TRBV19 and TRBJ1-3, with 7 bases lining up with TRBD1. The CDR3 covers 14 residues. The J segment lost 0 bases and the V segment lost 8 bases, leaving 4 bases of the junction unmatched. Germline CDR1 is LNHDA and CDR2 is SQIVND (reference sequence). In DNA form, the CDR3 reads TGTGCCAGTGGGGGGGACAGCTCTGGAAACACCATATATTTT. It yields the protein CASGGDSSGNTIYF. Looking up the rest from reference TRBV19 and TRBJ1-3 gives the full variable domain: DGGITQSPKYLFRKEGQNVTLSCEQNLNHDAMYWYRQDPGQGLRLIYYSQIVNDFQKGDIAEGYSVSREKKESFPLTVTSAQKNPTAFYLCASGGDSSGNTIYFGEGSWLTVV.

This rearrangement joins TRBV7-9 to TRBJ2-7; perhaps D is TRBD1 or TRBD2 (5 bases each). The CDR3 has 14 amino acids. V shed 5 bases and J shed 3 bases, with 14 bases lying between them. CDR1 is SEHNR, CDR2 FQNEAQ, per germline (reference sequence). CDR3 loop: CASSPLRDVYEQYF. The DNA for the CDR3 is TGTGCCAGCAGCCCGCTCCGGGACGTCTACGAGCAGTACTTC. Full variable domain (remainder filled in from reference TRBV7-9 and TRBJ2-7): DTGVSQNPRHKITKRGQNVTFRCDPISEHNRLYWYRQTLGQGPEFLTYFQNEAQLEKSRLLSDRFSAERPKGSFSTLEIQRTEQGDSAMYLCASSPLRDVYEQYFGPGTRLTVT.

The CDR3 sequence: CASSPGQGNQPQHF. The CDR3 DNA reads TGTGCCAGCAGCCCGGGACAGGGTAATCAGCCCCAGCATTTT. This chain links TRBV6-5 with TRBJ1-5, with 9 bases identical to TRBD1. Germline V gene sequence: CDR1 MNHEY, CDR2 SVGAGI. The J segment lost 4 bases and the V segment lost 6 bases, leaving 4 bases of the junction unmatched. The CDR3 sequence is 14 residues long.

V gene TRBV28 combines with J gene TRBJ2-7; 10 bases are a match to TRBD2. Germline trimming cut 0 bases from V and 6 bases from J; bases unmatched to any gene: 5. Germline V lookup: CDR1 MDHEN, CDR2 SYDVKM. This CDR3 contains 15 residues. The CDR3 protein is CASSLWASGGPEQYF. DNA of the CDR3: TGTGCCAGCAGTTTATGGGCTAGCGGGGGTCCCGAGCAGTACTTC.

The chain couples TRBV6-5 to TRBJ1-4; no reliable D call. From germline, CDR1 is MNHEY and CDR2 SVGAGI. Trimming took off 5 bases at V and 8 bases at J, with 12 bases between the two ends. This CDR3 spans 13 amino acids. The CDR3 reads CASSLGIWEKLFF. The CDR3 DNA follows: TGTGCCAGCAGTCTCGGGATATGGGAAAAACTGTTTTTT.

As regards this clone: This sample also contains other DNA sequences that code for the same CDR3. V usage is TRBV3-1 (or the pseudogene TRBV3-2) and J usage is TRBJ2-7; 7 positions match TRBD1. CDR3 length equals 12 residues. Germline assignment: CDR1 LGHDT and CDR2 YNNKEL (reference sequence). The V and J ends lost 2 bases and 6 bases, in that order; junction bases with no gene match: 1. In DNA, the CDR3 is TGTGCCAGCAGCCAAACAGGGGTCGAGCAGTACTTC. It translates to CASSQTGVEQYF.

The chain links TRBV2 to TRBJ1-4, with D hard to call. V was trimmed by 3 bases and J by 8 bases, leaving 10 bases between them. Germline-derived CDR1 and CDR2 are SNHLY and FYNNEI. The CDR3 extends over 13 amino acids. CDR3 DNA sequence: TGTGCCAGCAGTGAGGTCGGAATCGAAAAACTGTTTTTT. It yields the protein CASSEVGIEKLFF.

The chain combines TRBV5-1 with TRBJ2-5; D might be TRBD1 or TRBD2, each matching 5 bases. The CDR3 is made up of 16 amino acids. Between the trimmed V and J ends, which lost 0 bases and 3 bases, there was a span of 15 bases. The germline gives CDR1 SGHRS, CDR2 YFSETQ. CDR3 sequence: CASSLGNTGPEETQYF. CDR3 nucleotides: TGCGCCAGCAGCTTGGGGAATACGGGGCCTGAAGAGACCCAGTACTTC. The variable domain in full, with the rest retrieved from reference TRBV5-1 and TRBJ2-5, is KAGVTQTPRYLIKTRGQQVTLSCSPISGHRSVSWYQQTPGQGLQFLFEYFSETQRNKGNFPGRFSGRQFSNSRSEMNVSTLELGDSALYLCASSLGNTGPEETQYFGPGTRLLVL.

The V gene is TRBV30, the J gene TRBJ2-4; D not resolved. This CDR3 is built from 12 residues. Germline CDR1 is GTSNPN and CDR2 is SVGIG (reference sequence). Trimming shortened V by 0 bases and J by 6 bases, and 6 bases separated the two germline ends. The CDR3 DNA sequence: TGTGCCTGGAGTGTACAGAGAAACATTCAGTACTTC. Translating it yields CAWSVQRNIQYF.

The rearrangement uses TRBV19 and TRBJ1-5; 7 bases map to TRBD1. The V gene's germline CDR1 is LNHDA and CDR2 SQIVND (reference sequence). The CDR3 runs 14 residues. Losses at the gene ends were 3 bases for V and 5 bases for J; bases not matched to a gene: 4. DNA of the CDR3: TGTGCCAGTAGTATCCAGACAGGGTATCAGCCCCAGCATTTT. Translated: CASSIQTGYQPQHF.

This chain connects TRBV7-2 to TRBJ1-6; unclear D gene. Germline-derived CDR1 and CDR2 are SGHTA and FQGNSA. The CDR3 has 15 amino acids. V was shortened by 5 bases and J by 8 bases, with 16 bases between the two germline ends. The CDR3 is CASSPHGSGYSPLHF. The CDR3 region has the DNA TGTGCCAGCAGCCCTCACGGTTCGGGGTATTCACCCCTCCACTTT.

In its sample, this clone was seen a few times. The CDR3 is CASSQTGELFF. For the CDR3, the DNA is TGCGCCAGCAGCCAAACCGGGGAGCTGTTTTTT. J is TRBJ2-2 and V is TRBV4-1, with D unresolved. This CDR3 contains 11 residues. The germline CDR1 and CDR2 sequences are MGHRA and YSYEKL. Trimming took off 2 bases at V and 5 bases at J, with 0 bases between the two ends.

This chain links TRBV6-4 with TRBJ2-2; no clear D gene. Germline CDR1 is MRHNA and CDR2 is SNTAGT. CDR3 length: 11 residues. V was shortened by 6 bases and J by 5 bases, with 4 bases between the two germline ends. Written as DNA, the CDR3 is TGTGCCAGCAGAGGAACCGGGGAGCTGTTTTTT. Its translation is CASRGTGELFF.

The chain couples TRBV5-1 to TRBJ1-4, with 7 bases that match TRBD1. After removal of 5 bases from V and 2 bases from J, the junction contained 6 bases not matched to a gene. Germline CDR1 SGHRS, CDR2 YFSETQ. The CDR3 has 15 residues. In nucleotides, the CDR3 is TGCGCCAGCAGGGAGCAGGACAGGACTAATGAAAAACTGTTTTTT. Encoded protein: CASREQDRTNEKLFF. Together with reference TRBV5-1 and TRBJ1-4, the CDR3 gives the full variable domain: KAGVTQTPRYLIKTRGQQVTLSCSPISGHRSVSWYQQTPGQGLQFLFEYFSETQRNKGNFPGRFSGRQFSNSRSEMNVSTLELGDSALYLCASREQDRTNEKLFFGSGTQLSVL.

The V call is TRBV6-5, the J call TRBJ2-1, with 7 nucleotides matching TRBD2. V was clipped by 2 bases and J by 10 bases; unmatched bases: 8. Germline V gene data show CDR1 as MNHEY and CDR2 as SVGAGI. The CDR3 contains 14 residues. The CDR3 DNA sequence: TGTGCCAGCAGTTACGGGCTAGCGGAGGGGGAGCAGTTCTTC. The encoded protein is CASSYGLAEGEQFF.